The clone carrying this T cell receptor beta chain was picked up many times. Its antigen is unidentified. MiXCR, run by TCRdb on the 5' RACE reads, gives a single entry per CDR3 protein. Here the sample spans roughly 28,000 distinct CDR3 sequences, approximately 4.8% being singletons. These data belong to a study of early T cells in non-severe SARS-CoV-2 infection. The junction had 10 bases not matched to a gene; V was cut back by 5 bases and J by 2 bases. CDR1 is DFQATT and CDR2 is SNEGSKA in the germline V gene (reference sequence). The CDR3 is 16 residues long. Study-level points and caveats: The VDJdb matching leaned toward anti-spike CD8 responses and overlooked private and CD4 specificities.

Sequencing was done on a sample of whole blood. The sequence came from an adult who was a healthcare worker with PCR-confirmed SARS-CoV-2 infection or an uninfected control (not recorded which). The rearrangement joins TRBV20-1 to TRBJ2-3, with 10 bases matching TRBD2. The DNA for the CDR3 is TGCAGTGCTGAGACTATAGCGGGGGGAACCACAGATACGCAGTATTTT. Translating gives CSAETIAGGTTDTQYF.